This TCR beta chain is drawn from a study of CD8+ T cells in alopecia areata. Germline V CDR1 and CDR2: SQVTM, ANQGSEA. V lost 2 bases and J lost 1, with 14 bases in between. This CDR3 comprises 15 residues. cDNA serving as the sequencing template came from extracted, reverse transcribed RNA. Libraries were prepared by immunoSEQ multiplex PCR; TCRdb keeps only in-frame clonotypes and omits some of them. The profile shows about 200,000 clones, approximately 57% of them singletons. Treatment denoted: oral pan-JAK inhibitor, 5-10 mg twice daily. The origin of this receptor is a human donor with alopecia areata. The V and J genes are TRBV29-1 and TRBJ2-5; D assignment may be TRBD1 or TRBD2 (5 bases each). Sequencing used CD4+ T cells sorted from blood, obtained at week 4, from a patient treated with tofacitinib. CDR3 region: CSVEMWGGLQETQYF. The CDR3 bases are TGCAGCGTTGAAATGTGGGGCGGGCTCCAAGAGACCCAGTACTTC.